This T cell receptor (beta chain) comes out of a study of T-cell memory formation after mild COVID-19. TCRdb reprocessed the 5' RACE reads with MiXCR, giving one entry per CDR3 protein. The sample records some 200,000 distinct CDR3 sequences, over 9% being singletons. The CDR3 totals 12 residues. J was trimmed by 14 bases and V by 6 bases; bases with no gene match: 9. A few counts support this clonotype. Its antigen is still unknown. General study results and limits: Clones which contracted sat mainly in CM and EM if CD4+, and in EMRA if CD8+. While clones contracting from day 15 to 85 were balanced between CD4 and CD8, later expanders leaned CD4+.

The source material was PBMCs or a T cell subset sorted from them (not recorded which). This TCR came from a man in his late teens or twenties who had mild COVID-19 (a few samples of this study predate the infection). Cell type and time point are not known. The V and J genes are TRBV12-3 or TRBV12-4 and TRBJ2-1; 8 nucleotides match TRBD2. The CDR3 DNA follows: TGTGCCAGCAGCGCTACGGGGGGGGTGGAGTTCTTC. It translates to CASSATGGVEFF.